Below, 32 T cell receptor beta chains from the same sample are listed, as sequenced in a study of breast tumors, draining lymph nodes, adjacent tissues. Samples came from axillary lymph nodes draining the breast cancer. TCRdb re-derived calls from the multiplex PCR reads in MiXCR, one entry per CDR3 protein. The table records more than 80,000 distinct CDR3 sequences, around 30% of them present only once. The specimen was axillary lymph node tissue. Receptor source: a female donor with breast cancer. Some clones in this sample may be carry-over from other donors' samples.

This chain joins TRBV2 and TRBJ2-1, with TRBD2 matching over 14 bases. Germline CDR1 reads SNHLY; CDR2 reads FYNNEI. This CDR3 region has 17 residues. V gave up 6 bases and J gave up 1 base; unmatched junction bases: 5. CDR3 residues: CASSVRLAGGSYNEQFF. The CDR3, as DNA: TGTGCCAGCAGCGTCAGACTAGCGGGGGGGTCCTACAATGAGCAGTTCTTC.

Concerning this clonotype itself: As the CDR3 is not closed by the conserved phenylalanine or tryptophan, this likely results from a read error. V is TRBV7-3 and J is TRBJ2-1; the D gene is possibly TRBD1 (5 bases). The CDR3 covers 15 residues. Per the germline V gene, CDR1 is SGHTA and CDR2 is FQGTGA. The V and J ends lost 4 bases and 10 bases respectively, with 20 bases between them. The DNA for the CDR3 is TGTGCCAGCAGCTCAGACAGAACAGTATCTTACGAGCAGTTCATC. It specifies CASSSDRTVSYEQFI.

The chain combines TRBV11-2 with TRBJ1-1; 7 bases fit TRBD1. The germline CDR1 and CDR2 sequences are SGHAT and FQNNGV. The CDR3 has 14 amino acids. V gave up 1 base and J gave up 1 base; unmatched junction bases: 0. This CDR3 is CASSLAGGNTEAFF. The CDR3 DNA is TGTGCCAGCAGCTTAGCAGGGGGGAACACTGAAGCTTTCTTT.

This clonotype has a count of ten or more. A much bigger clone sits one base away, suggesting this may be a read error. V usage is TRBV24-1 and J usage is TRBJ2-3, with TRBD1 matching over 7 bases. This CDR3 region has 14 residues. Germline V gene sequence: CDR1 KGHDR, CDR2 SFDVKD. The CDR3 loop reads CATSVRGRTDAQYF. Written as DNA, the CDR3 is TGTGCCACCAGTGTGAGGGGGCGCACAGATGCGCAGTATTTT.

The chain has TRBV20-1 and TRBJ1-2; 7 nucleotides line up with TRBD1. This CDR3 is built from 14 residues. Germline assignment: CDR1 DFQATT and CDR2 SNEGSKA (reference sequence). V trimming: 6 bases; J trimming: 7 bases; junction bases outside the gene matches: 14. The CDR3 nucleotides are TGCAGTGCCGCTAGCCGTGGCAGGGGGTTTGGCTACACCTTC. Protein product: CSAASRGRGFGYTF.

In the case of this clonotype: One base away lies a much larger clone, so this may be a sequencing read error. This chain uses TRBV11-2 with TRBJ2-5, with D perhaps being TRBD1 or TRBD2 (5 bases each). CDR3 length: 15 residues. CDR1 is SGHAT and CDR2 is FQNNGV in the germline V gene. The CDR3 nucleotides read TGTGCCGGCAGCTTCGAGGCCCGGGACCTCCTAACCCAGTACTTC. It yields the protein CAGSFEARDLLTQYF.

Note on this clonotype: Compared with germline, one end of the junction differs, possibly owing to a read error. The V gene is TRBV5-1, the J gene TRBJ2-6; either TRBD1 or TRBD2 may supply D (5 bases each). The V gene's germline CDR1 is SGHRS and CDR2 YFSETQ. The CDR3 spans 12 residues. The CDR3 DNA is TGCGCCAGCAGCAAAGGGACCAACGTCCTCACTTTC. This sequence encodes CASSKGTNVLTF.

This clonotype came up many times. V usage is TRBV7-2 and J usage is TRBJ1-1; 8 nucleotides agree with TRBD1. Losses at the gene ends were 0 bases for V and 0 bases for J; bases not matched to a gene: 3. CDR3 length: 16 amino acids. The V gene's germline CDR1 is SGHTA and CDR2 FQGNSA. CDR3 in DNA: TGTGCCAGCAGCTTAGCGTCGACAGGGGTGAACACTGAAGCTTTCTTT. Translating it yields CASSLASTGVNTEAFF.

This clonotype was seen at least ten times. CDR3 residues: CASRPPLGTSQETQYF. The DNA of the CDR3 is TGTGCCAGCAGGCCCCCCTTGGGGACTAGCCAAGAGACCCAGTACTTC. The rearrangement links TRBV6-2 or TRBV6-3 to TRBJ2-5; 8 nucleotides line up with TRBD2. This CDR3 has 16 residues. Trimming removed 6 bases from V and 1 base from J; junction bases left unmatched: 10. Germline CDR1 MNHEY, CDR2 SVGEGT.

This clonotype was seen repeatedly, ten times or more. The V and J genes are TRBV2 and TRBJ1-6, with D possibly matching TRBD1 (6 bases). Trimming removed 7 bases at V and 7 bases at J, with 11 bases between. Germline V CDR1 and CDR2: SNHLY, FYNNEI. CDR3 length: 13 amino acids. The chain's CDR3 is CASKEGGNSPLHF. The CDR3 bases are TGTGCCAGCAAAGAAGGGGGAAATTCACCCCTCCACTTT. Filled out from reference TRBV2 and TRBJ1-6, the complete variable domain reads EPEVTQTPSHQVTQMGQEVILRCVPISNHLYFYWYRQILGQKVEFLVSFYNNEISEKSEIFDDQFSVERPDGSNFTLKIRSTKLEDSAMYFCASKEGGNSPLHFGNGTRLTVT.

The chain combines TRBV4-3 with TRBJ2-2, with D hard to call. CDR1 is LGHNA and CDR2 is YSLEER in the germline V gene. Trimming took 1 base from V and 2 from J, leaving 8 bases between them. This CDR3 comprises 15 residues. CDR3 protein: CASSQGQTNTGELFF. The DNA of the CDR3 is TGCGCCAGCAGCCAAGGTCAGACTAACACCGGGGAGCTGTTTTTT.

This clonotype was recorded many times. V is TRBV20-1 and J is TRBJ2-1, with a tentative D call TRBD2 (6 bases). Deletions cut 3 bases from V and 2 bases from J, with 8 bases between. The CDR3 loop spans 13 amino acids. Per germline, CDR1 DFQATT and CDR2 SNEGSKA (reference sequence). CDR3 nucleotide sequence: TGCAGTGCTAGTGGGACTGCCTACAATGAGCAGTTCTTC. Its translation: CSASGTAYNEQFF.

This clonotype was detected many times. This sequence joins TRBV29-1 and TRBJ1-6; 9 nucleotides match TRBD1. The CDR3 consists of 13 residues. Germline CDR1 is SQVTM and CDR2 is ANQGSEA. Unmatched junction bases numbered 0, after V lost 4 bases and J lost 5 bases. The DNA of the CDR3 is TGCAGCGTTGGGACAGGGGATAATTCACCCCTCCACTTT. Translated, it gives CSVGTGDNSPLHF.

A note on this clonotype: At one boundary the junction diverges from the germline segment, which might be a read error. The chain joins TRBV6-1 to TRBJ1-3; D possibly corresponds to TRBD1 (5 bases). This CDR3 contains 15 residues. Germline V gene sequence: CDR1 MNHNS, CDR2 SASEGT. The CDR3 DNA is TGTGCCAGCAGTCCCTGGTCCCTCGGGGGAAGCACCATATATTTT. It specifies CASSPWSLGGSTIYF.

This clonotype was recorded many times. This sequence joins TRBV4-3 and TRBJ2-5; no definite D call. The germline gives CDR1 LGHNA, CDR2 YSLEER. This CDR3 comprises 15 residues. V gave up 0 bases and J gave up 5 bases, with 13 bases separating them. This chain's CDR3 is CASSQDWVVRETQYF. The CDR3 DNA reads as TGCGCCAGCAGCCAAGATTGGGTAGTTCGGGAGACCCAGTACTTC.

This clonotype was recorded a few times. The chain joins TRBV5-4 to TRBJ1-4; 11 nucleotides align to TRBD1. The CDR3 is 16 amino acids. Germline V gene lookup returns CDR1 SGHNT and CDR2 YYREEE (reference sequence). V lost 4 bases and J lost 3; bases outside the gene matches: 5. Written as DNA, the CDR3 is TGTGCCAGCAGCCCGGGGGGACAGGGGGCTAATGAAAAACTGTTTTTT. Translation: CASSPGGQGANEKLFF.

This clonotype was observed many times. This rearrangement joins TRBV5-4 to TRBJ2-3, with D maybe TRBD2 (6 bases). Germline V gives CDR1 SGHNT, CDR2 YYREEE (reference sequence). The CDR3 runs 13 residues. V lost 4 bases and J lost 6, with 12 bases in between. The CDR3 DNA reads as TGTGCCAGCAGCGGGGGGAAAATGGATACGCAGTATTTT. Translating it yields CASSGGKMDTQYF.

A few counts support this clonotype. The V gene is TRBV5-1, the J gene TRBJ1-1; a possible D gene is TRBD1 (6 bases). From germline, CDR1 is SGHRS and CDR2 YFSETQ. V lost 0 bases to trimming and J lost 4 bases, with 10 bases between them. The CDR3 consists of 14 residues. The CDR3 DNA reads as TGCGCCAGCAGCTTGGAGGGCAGGGGCACTGAAGCTTTCTTT. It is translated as CASSLEGRGTEAFF.

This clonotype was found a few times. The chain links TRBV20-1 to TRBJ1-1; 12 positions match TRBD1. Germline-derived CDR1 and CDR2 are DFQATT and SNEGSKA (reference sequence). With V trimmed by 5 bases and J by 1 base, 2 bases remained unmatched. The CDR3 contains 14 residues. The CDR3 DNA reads TGCAGTGCTGGGACAGGGGGCAGGAACACTGAAGCTTTCTTT. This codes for CSAGTGGRNTEAFF.

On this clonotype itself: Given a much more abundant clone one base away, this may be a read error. CDR3 coding DNA: TGCGCCAGCAGCGGACGGACAGGGGCAACTAATGAAAAACTGTTTTTT. Encoded protein: CASSGRTGATNEKLFF. This chain joins TRBV4-1 and TRBJ1-4; 9 bases align to TRBD1. The CDR3 has 16 amino acids. The germline V gene encodes CDR1 MGHRA and CDR2 YSYEKL. V lost 5 bases, J lost 0 bases, and 4 bases stayed unmatched.

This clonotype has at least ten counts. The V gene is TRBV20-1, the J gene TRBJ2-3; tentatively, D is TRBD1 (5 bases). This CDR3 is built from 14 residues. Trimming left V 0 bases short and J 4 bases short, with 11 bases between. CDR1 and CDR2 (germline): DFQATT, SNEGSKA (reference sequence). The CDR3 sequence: CSARDGRGADTQYF. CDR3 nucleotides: TGCAGTGCTAGAGATGGTAGGGGCGCAGATACGCAGTATTTT.

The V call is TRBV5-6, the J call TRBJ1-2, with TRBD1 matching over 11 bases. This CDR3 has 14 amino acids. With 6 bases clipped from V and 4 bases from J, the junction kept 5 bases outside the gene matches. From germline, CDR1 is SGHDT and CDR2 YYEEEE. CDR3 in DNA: TGTGCCAGCATCGGACAGGGGGCCGGCTATGGCTACACCTTC. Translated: CASIGQGAGYGYTF.

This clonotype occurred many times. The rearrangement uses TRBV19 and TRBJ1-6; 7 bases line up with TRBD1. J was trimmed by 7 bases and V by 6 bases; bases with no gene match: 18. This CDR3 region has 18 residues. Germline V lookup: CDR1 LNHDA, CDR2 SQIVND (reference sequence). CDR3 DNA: TGTGCCAGTAGAGGCACCGGAAGGGGGCGTTATCGAAATTCACCCCTCCACTTT. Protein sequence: CASRGTGRGRYRNSPLHF.

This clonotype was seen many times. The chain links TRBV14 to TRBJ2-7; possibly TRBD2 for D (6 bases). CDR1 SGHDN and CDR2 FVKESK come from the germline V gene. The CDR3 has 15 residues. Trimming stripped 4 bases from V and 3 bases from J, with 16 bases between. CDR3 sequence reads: CASSPTGTGVYEQYF. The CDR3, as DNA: TGTGCCAGCAGCCCCACGGGAACGGGAGTCTACGAGCAGTACTTC.

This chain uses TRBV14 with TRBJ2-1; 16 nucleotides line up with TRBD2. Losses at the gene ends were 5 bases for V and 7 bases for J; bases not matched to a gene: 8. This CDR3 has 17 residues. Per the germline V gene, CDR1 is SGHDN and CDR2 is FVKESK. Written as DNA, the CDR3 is TGTGCCAGCAGCTCATCGGGGACTAGCGGGAGGGGGAATGAGCAGTTCTTC. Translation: CASSSSGTSGRGNEQFF. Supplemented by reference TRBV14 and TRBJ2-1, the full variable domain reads EAGVTQFPSHSVIEKGQTVTLRCDPISGHDNLYWYRRVMGKEIKFLLHFVKESKQDESGMPNNRFLAERTGGTYSTLKVQPAELEDSGVYFCASSSSGTSGRGNEQFFGPGTRLTVL.

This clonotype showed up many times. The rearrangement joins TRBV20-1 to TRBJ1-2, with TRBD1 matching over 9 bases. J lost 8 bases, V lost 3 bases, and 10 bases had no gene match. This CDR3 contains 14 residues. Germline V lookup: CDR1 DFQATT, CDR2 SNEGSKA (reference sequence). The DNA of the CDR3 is TGCAGTGCTAGGCCGGGACAGGGAGGTGGAGGCTACACCTTC. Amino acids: CSARPGQGGGGYTF.

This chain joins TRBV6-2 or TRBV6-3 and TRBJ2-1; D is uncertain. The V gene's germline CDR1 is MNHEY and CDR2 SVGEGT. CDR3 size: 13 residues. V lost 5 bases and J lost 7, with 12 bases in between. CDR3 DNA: TGTGCCAGCAGTCCGCGGAAACCAAATGAGCAGTTCTTC. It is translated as CASSPRKPNEQFF.

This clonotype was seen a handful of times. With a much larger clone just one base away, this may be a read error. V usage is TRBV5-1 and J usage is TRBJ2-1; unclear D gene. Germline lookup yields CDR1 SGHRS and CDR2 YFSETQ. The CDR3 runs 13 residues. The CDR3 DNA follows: TGCGCCAGCAGCTTATGGTATGGCAATGACCAGTTCTTC. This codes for CASSLWYGNDQFF.

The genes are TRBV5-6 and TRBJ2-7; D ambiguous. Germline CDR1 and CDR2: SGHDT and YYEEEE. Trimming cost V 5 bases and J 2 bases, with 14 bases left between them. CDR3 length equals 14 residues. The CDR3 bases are TGTGCCAGCAGACTTACTGCGCAAGCCTACGAGCAGTACTTC. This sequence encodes CASRLTAQAYEQYF.

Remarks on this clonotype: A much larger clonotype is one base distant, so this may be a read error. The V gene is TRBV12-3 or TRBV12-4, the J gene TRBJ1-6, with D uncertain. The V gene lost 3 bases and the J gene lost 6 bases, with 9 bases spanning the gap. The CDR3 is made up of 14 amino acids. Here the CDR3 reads CASSFWRANSPLHF. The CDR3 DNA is TGTGCCAGCAGTTTCTGGCGGGCTAATTCACCCCTCCACTTT.

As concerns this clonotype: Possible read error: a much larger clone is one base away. The CDR3 reads CASSFWGSPQDTQYF. CDR3 nucleotide sequence: TGTGCCAGCAGTTTCTGGGGGAGTCCCCAAGATACGCAGTATTTT. The J gene is TRBJ2-3, the V gene TRBV12-3 or TRBV12-4; D tentatively reads TRBD1 or TRBD2 (5 bases each). With 3 bases removed from V and 5 bases from J, the gap between germline ends came to 15 bases. This CDR3 contains 15 residues.

CDR3 sequence: CASSPRSGTNTEAFF. For the CDR3, the DNA is TGCGCCAGCAGCCCCCGGTCGGGGACGAACACTGAAGCTTTCTTT. The chain joins TRBV4-3 to TRBJ1-1, with a weak D call TRBD1 (5 bases). The CDR3 is 15 amino acids. From germline, CDR1 is LGHNA and CDR2 YSLEER. Trimming left V 4 bases short and J 1 base short, with 13 bases between.